The next 29 T cell receptor beta chains were all read from a single sample in a study of blood T cell repertoires in COVID-19. The assay was immunoSEQ multiplex PCR, and TCRdb's table has in-frame clones only and misses some. Of hundreds of thousands of clones in the sample, roughly 84% were seen once. Sequenced: PBMCs or T cells enriched from blood (not recorded which). The receptors stem from a woman in her thirties who had recovered from COVID-19.

This sequence joins TRBV19 and TRBJ1-1, with 9 bases identical to TRBD1. Per germline, CDR1 LNHDA and CDR2 SQIVND (reference sequence). V lost 10 bases and J lost 1; bases outside the gene matches: 4. This CDR3 is 13 amino acids long. This CDR3 reads CATLQGANTEAFF. CDR3 nucleotide sequence: TGTGCCACCCTACAGGGGGCGAACACTGAAGCTTTCTTT.

The V gene is TRBV19, the J gene TRBJ2-1; D gene unclear. This CDR3 has 14 amino acids. Germline CDR1 LNHDA, CDR2 SQIVND (reference sequence). V lost 5 bases and J lost 5, with 13 bases in between. Here the CDR3 DNA reads TGTGCCAGTAGTGTAGGGCGGCTTGACAATGAGCAGTTCTTC. Protein: CASSVGRLDNEQFF.

The gene calls are TRBV5-1 and TRBJ2-1; 8 positions match TRBD2. V shed 5 bases and J 7 bases; nucleotides not matched to a gene: 8. The germline gives CDR1 SGHRS, CDR2 YFSETQ. This CDR3 region has 14 residues. As DNA, the CDR3 is TGCGCCAGCAGTTTTAGCGGGGTATGGAATGAGCAGTTCTTC. It yields the protein CASSFSGVWNEQFF.

The chain recombines TRBV19 with TRBJ1-5, with a tentative D call TRBD1 (6 bases). This CDR3 is 15 amino acids long. V shed 7 bases and J shed 1 base, with 14 bases lying between them. The germline CDR1 and CDR2 sequences are LNHDA and SQIVND (reference sequence). CDR3 protein: CASKWGQGSNQPQHF. Here the CDR3 DNA reads TGTGCCAGTAAATGGGGGCAGGGGAGCAATCAGCCCCAGCATTTT.

Note on this clone: This sample includes further DNA sequences coding for the same CDR3. This sequence joins TRBV19 and TRBJ2-7; the match to TRBD1 covers 10 bases. Germline V gives CDR1 LNHDA, CDR2 SQIVND (reference sequence). This CDR3 has 15 amino acids. Trimming removed 5 bases from V and 0 bases from J; junction bases left unmatched: 4. The CDR3 nucleotides are TGTGCCAGTAGTTTGGGACAGGGGCTCTCCTACGAGCAGTACTTC. This translates into CASSLGQGLSYEQYF.

The V and J genes are TRBV21-1 and TRBJ1-1; the table's D call, TRBD1, was not checked against the DNA. TRBV21-1 is noted as a pseudogene. The CDR3 spans 16 residues. In DNA form, the CDR3 reads TGTGCCAGCAGCAAGGAGGGCAGGGGGTCGAACACTGAAGCTTTCTTT. Encoded protein: CASSKEGRGSNTEAFF.

The rearrangement joins TRBV28 to TRBJ2-7, with 8 positions matching TRBD2. With 3 bases clipped from V and 6 bases from J, the junction kept 4 bases outside the gene matches. This CDR3 region has 13 residues. Germline-derived CDR1 and CDR2 are MDHEN and SYDVKM. The CDR3 spells CASSFPGTSEQYF. CDR3 nucleotide sequence: TGTGCCAGCAGTTTCCCCGGGACTAGCGAGCAGTACTTC.

Remarks on this clone: Distinct nucleotide sequences in the sample also encode this CDR3. The chain uses TRBV19 and TRBJ2-3, with 8 bases identical to TRBD1. The germline CDR1 and CDR2 sequences are LNHDA and SQIVND (reference sequence). V gave up 4 bases and J gave up 1 base; unmatched junction bases: 1. The CDR3 spans 14 residues. In DNA, the CDR3 is TGTGCCAGTAGTACGGGACAGGGCACAGATACGCAGTATTTT. This translates into CASSTGQGTDTQYF.

This clone was recorded only once. The chain joins TRBV5-1 to TRBJ1-1; no definite D call. The CDR3 runs 14 residues. Trimming removed 4 bases from V and 2 bases from J, with 12 bases in between. Germline lookup yields CDR1 SGHRS and CDR2 YFSETQ. CDR3 loop: CASSTVAGNTEAFF. CDR3 DNA: TGCGCCAGCAGCACCGTTGCGGGCAACACTGAAGCTTTCTTT.

The chain joins TRBV7-3 to TRBJ2-1, with a tentative D call TRBD2 (6 bases). Germline-derived CDR1 and CDR2 are SGHTA and FQGTGA. V was pared by 5 bases and J by 12 bases, with 14 bases between. The CDR3 loop spans 12 amino acids. The DNA for the CDR3 is TGTGCCAGCAGCGATGGAGGGTCGGGGCAGTTCTTC. Translating it yields CASSDGGSGQFF. The complete variable domain, with remaining parts taken from reference TRBV7-3 and TRBJ2-1, reads GAGVSQTPSNKVTEKGKYVELRCDPISGHTALYWYRQSLGQGPEFLIYFQGTGAADDSGLPNDRFFAVRPEGSVSTLKIQRTERGDSAVYLCASSDGGSGQFFGPGTRLTVL.

The chain couples TRBV5-1 to TRBJ2-3; perhaps TRBD2 as D (6 bases). The CDR3 sequence is 14 residues long. Per germline, CDR1 SGHRS and CDR2 YFSETQ. V shed 0 bases and J shed 3 bases, with 8 bases lying between them. The CDR3 is CASSLAGETDTQYF. The CDR3 nucleotides read TGCGCCAGCAGCTTGGCGGGGGAGACAGATACGCAGTATTTT.

This clone was counted once. The chain combines TRBV28 with TRBJ2-5; 9 bases line up with TRBD2. The junction had 5 bases not matched to a gene; V was cut back by 4 bases and J by 2 bases. This CDR3 has 15 amino acids. Germline V gene sequence: CDR1 MDHEN, CDR2 SYDVKM. CDR3 nucleotides: TGTGCCAGCAGTTGGGGGACTAGCAGACAAGAGACCCAGTACTTC. This gives the protein CASSWGTSRQETQYF.

This sequence joins TRBV2 and TRBJ2-7; TRBD2 agrees at 7 bases. Germline trimming cut 9 bases from V and 6 bases from J; bases unmatched to any gene: 11. The germline CDR1 and CDR2 sequences are SNHLY and FYNNEI. The CDR3 spans 13 residues. CDR3 region: CASRTSVEREQYF. For the CDR3, the DNA is TGTGCCAGTCGCACTAGCGTCGAACGCGAGCAGTACTTC.

The chain joins TRBV19 to TRBJ2-1; TRBD2 might be the D (6 bases). The CDR3 sequence is 14 residues long. CDR1 and CDR2 (germline): LNHDA, SQIVND (reference sequence). V shed 1 base and J shed 9 bases, with 13 bases lying between them. CDR3 nucleotide sequence: TGTGCCAGTAGTATAGGGCCATCGGAGGGTGAGCAGTTCTTC. This gives the protein CASSIGPSEGEQFF.

This clone occurred once. The chain employs TRBV25-1 and TRBJ2-3; D perhaps matches TRBD2 (5 bases). Per germline, CDR1 MGHDK and CDR2 SYGVNS. With 0 bases removed from V and 6 bases from J, the gap between germline ends came to 10 bases. The CDR3 runs to 14 residues. The CDR3 DNA is TGTGCCAGCAGTGAATATAGGCTAGCCGATACGCAGTATTTT. Its protein product is CASSEYRLADTQYF.

This chain uses TRBV2 with TRBJ2-2; TRBD1 might be the D (5 bases). The germline V and J ends were trimmed by 5 bases and 3 bases, with 13 bases remaining between them. The CDR3 loop spans 15 amino acids. The germline V gene encodes CDR1 SNHLY and CDR2 FYNNEI. CDR3 protein: CASSMGQGYTGELFF. For the CDR3, the DNA is TGTGCCAGCAGTATGGGGCAGGGATACACCGGGGAGCTGTTTTTT.

The chain links TRBV5-4 to TRBJ1-1; tentatively, D is TRBD1 (6 bases). The CDR3 covers 17 residues. CDR1 is SGHNT, CDR2 YYREEE, per germline (reference sequence). The ends were cut back, 4 bases at V and 3 bases at J, with 22 bases in the middle. The CDR3 here is CASSESRDTKGYTEAFF. The CDR3 nucleotides read TGTGCCAGCAGCGAAAGCCGGGACACCAAGGGGTACACTGAAGCTTTCTTT.

This clone has just one count. The V and J genes are TRBV10-1 and TRBJ2-5; 10 bases match TRBD2. Germline values: CDR1 WNHNN, CDR2 SYGVQD (reference sequence). J gave up 2 bases and V 3 bases, and 3 bases lay outside the gene matches. The CDR3 is 15 residues long. The CDR3: CASSEGAGGQETQYF. For the CDR3, the DNA is TGCGCCAGCAGTGAAGGAGCGGGGGGGCAAGAGACCCAGTACTTC.

This chain connects TRBV11-2 to TRBJ1-6, with a possible D match to TRBD1 (5 bases). Germline-derived CDR1 and CDR2 are SGHAT and FQNNGV. V lost 4 bases, J lost 0 bases, and 16 bases lay in between. This CDR3 has 18 amino acids. The CDR3 DNA follows: TGTGCCAGCAGCTGGGGCCCTTCCAGAGGCTCCTATAATTCACCCCTCCACTTT. It translates to CASSWGPSRGSYNSPLHF.

This sequence joins TRBV5-8 and TRBJ1-2; 9 bases line up with TRBD1. Trimming at V came to 4 bases and at J to 1 base, leaving 5 bases not matched to a gene. Germline CDR1 reads SGHTS; CDR2 reads YDEGEE. The CDR3 runs to 15 residues. The CDR3 region is CASSTGTGYNYGYTF. CDR3 in DNA: TGTGCCAGCAGCACGGGGACAGGGTATAACTATGGCTACACCTTC.

The chain joins TRBV7-9 to TRBJ2-7; 9 bases match TRBD1. This CDR3 spans 14 amino acids. V trimming: 5 bases; J trimming: 4 bases; junction bases outside the gene matches: 6. In germline, CDR1 is SEHNR, CDR2 FQNEAQ (reference sequence). This chain's CDR3 is CASSAGQGTYEQYF. As DNA, the CDR3 is TGTGCCAGCAGCGCCGGACAGGGGACGTACGAGCAGTACTTC.

This chain connects TRBV24-1 to TRBJ2-1; TRBD2 is a possible D gene (5 bases). Trimming left V 2 bases short and J 9 bases short, with 10 bases between. The CDR3 consists of 13 residues. Germline assignment: CDR1 KGHDR and CDR2 SFDVKD. CDR3 residues: CATSDWEKSEQFF. The CDR3 DNA sequence: TGTGCCACCAGTGATTGGGAGAAGAGTGAGCAGTTCTTC.

The chain is built from TRBV18 and TRBJ2-1, with D possibly TRBD2 on 6 matching bases. V was clipped by 1 base and J by 0 bases, with 13 bases between them. The germline CDR1 and CDR2 sequences are KGHSH and LQKENI. This CDR3 is 17 amino acids long. This chain's CDR3 is CASSPQVVGSSYNEQFF. The CDR3 nucleotides read TGTGCCAGCTCACCACAAGTGGTCGGGAGCTCCTACAATGAGCAGTTCTTC.

The chain uses TRBV30 and TRBJ1-1; TRBD1 is a possible D gene (6 bases). CDR1 is GTSNPN, CDR2 SVGIG, per germline (reference sequence). Trimming shortened V by 6 bases and J by 0 bases, and 26 bases separated the two germline ends. The CDR3 has 18 residues. CDR3 protein: CACLFSGTQPKVNTEAFF. The DNA of the CDR3 is TGTGCCTGCCTATTTTCCGGGACACAACCTAAAGTGAACACTGAAGCTTTCTTT.

CDR3 nucleotide sequence: TGTGCCAGCAGTTACGCGGCCCGGGGGCCCCAGCATTTT. Translating it yields CASSYAARGPQHF. The V gene is TRBV6-5, the J gene TRBJ1-5; D ambiguous. Germline V CDR1 and CDR2: MNHEY, SVGAGI. The CDR3 has 13 amino acids. V was pared by 2 bases and J by 9 bases, with 11 bases between.

The V gene is TRBV11-2, the J gene TRBJ1-5; D is ambiguous. Germline-derived CDR1 and CDR2 are SGHAT and FQNNGV. The V and J ends lost 4 bases and 1 base respectively, with 11 bases between them. This CDR3 is 15 amino acids long. The CDR3 DNA reads as TGTGCCAGCAGCTCGTTGTACGAGAGCAATCAGCCCCAGCATTTT. It codes for CASSSLYESNQPQHF.

V and J are TRBV7-2 and TRBJ2-7, with TRBD2 matching over 12 bases. V lost 5 bases and J lost 3; bases outside the gene matches: 5. The CDR3 length is 15 residues. Germline lookup yields CDR1 SGHTA and CDR2 FQGNSA. CDR3 region: CASSTLAGGLYEQYF. The CDR3 coding sequence is TGTGCCAGCAGCACCCTAGCGGGGGGGCTCTACGAGCAGTACTTC. Combining the CDR3 with reference TRBV7-2 and TRBJ2-7 gives the whole variable domain GAGVSQSPSNKVTEKGKDVELRCDPISGHTALYWYRQSLGQGLEFLIYFQGNSAPDKSGLPSDRFSAERTGGSVSTLTIQRTQQEDSAVYLCASSTLAGGLYEQYFGPGTRLTVT.

V and J are TRBV29-1 and TRBJ2-5; D is ambiguous. Trimming left V 0 bases short and J 3 bases short, with 5 bases between. This CDR3 region has 12 residues. Per germline, CDR1 SQVTM and CDR2 ANQGSEA. The CDR3: CSVEDRKETQYF. CDR3 bases: TGCAGCGTTGAAGATCGTAAAGAGACCCAGTACTTC.

The gene calls are TRBV12-3 or TRBV12-4 and TRBJ2-1; D is unclear. Trimming stripped 3 bases from V and 9 bases from J, with 9 bases between. The CDR3 is 12 amino acids. CDR3 region: CASSFHRSEQFF. Written as DNA, the CDR3 is TGTGCCAGCAGTTTCCACCGCAGTGAGCAGTTCTTC.